This T cell receptor (beta chain) appears in the sequencing data of a study of control samples from healthy donors and cancer patients. Note on this clone: The same CDR3 also results from other DNA sequences found in this sample.

Method: immunoSEQ multiplex PCR; TCRdb's copy keeps in-frame clones and lacks some. In all, the sample yields 150,000 to 200,000 clones. The V end was cut by 4 bases, the J end by 2 bases, with 8 bases between. Germline-derived CDR1 and CDR2 are LNHDA and SQIVND (reference sequence). This CDR3 region has 13 residues. The origin of this receptor is a woman in her thirties in good health. The source material was blood. The rearrangement links TRBV19 to TRBJ2-5; D may be TRBD1 (6 bases). CDR3 sequence (DNA): TGTGCCAGTAGTAGGGACAATCAAGAGACCCAGTACTTC. This gives the protein CASSRDNQETQYF.